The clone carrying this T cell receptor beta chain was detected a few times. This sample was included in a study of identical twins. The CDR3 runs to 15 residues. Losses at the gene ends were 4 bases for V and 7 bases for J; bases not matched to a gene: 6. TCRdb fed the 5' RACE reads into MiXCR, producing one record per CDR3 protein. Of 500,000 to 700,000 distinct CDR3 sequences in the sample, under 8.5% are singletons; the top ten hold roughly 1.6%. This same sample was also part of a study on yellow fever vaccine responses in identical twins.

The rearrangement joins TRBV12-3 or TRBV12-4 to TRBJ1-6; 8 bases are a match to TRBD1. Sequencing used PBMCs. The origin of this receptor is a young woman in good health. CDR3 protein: CASSSSRGLNSPLHF. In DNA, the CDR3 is TGTGCCAGCAGTTCCAGCAGGGGGCTCAATTCACCCCTCCACTTT.